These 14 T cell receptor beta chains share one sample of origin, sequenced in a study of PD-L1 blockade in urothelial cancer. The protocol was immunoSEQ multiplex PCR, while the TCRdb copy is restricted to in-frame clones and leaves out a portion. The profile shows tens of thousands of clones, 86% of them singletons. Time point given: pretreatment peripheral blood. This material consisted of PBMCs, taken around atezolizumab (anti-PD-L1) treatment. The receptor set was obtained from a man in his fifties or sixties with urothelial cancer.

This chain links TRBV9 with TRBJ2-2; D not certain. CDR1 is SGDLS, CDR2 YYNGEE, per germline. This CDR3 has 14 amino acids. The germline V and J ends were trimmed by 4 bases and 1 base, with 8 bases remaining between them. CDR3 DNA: TGTGCCAGCAGCCCTCGGTTGAACACCGGGGAGCTGTTTTTT. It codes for CASSPRLNTGELFF. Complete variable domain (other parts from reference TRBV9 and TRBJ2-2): DSGVTQTPKHLITATGQRVTLRCSPRSGDLSVYWYQQSLDQGLQFLIQYYNGEERAKGNILERFSAQQFPDLHSELNLSSLELGDSALYFCASSPRLNTGELFFGEGSRLTVL.

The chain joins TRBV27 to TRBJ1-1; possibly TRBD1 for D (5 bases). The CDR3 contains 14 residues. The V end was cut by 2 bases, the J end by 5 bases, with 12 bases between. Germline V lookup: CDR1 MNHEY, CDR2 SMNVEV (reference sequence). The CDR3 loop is CASSLLGGGTEAFF. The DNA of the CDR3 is TGTGCCAGCAGTTTACTGGGCGGGGGGACTGAAGCTTTCTTT.

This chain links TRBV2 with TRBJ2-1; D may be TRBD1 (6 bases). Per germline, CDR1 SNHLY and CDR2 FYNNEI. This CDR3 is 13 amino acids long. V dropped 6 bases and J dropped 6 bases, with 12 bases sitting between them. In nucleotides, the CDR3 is TGTGCCAGCAGGAGAAGGGGGATCAATGAGCAGTTCTTC. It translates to CASRRRGINEQFF.

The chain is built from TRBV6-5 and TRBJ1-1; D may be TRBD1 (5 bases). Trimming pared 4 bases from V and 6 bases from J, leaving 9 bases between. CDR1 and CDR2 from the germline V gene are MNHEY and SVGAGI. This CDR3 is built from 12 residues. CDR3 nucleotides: TGTGCCAGCAGTTTGGGGGGGGCTGAAGCTTTCTTT. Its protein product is CASSLGGAEAFF.

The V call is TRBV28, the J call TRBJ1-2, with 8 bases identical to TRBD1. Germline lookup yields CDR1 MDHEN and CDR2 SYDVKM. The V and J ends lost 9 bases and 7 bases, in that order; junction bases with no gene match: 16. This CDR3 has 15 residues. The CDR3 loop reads CASQPGTGLYGGYTF. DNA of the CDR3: TGTGCCAGTCAACCTGGGACAGGACTTTATGGTGGCTACACCTTC.

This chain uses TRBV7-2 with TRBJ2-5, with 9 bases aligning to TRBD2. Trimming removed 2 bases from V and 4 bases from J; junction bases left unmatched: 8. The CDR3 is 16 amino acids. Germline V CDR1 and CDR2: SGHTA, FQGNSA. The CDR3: CASSLKGGGAGETQYF. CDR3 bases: TGTGCCAGCAGCTTAAAGGGCGGGGGGGCCGGAGAGACCCAGTACTTC.

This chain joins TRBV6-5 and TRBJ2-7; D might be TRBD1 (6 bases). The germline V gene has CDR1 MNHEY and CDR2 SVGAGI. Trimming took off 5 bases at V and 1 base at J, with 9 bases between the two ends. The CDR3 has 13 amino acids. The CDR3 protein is CASSRTVSYEQYF. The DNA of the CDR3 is TGTGCCAGCAGTAGGACAGTTTCCTACGAGCAGTACTTC.

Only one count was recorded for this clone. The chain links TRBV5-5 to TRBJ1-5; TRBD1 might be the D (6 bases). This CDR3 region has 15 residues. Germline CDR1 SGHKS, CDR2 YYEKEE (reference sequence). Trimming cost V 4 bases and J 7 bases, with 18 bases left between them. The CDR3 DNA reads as TGTGCCAGCAGCCCCCAGATCACAGGGCGGCAGCCCCAGCATTTT. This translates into CASSPQITGRQPQHF.

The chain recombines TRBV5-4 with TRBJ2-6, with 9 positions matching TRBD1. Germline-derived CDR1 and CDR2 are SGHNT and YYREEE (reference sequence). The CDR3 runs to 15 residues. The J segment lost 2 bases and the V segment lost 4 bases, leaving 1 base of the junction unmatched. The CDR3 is CASSRDRAGANVLTF. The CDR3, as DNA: TGTGCCAGCAGCCGGGACAGGGCTGGGGCCAACGTCCTGACTTTC.

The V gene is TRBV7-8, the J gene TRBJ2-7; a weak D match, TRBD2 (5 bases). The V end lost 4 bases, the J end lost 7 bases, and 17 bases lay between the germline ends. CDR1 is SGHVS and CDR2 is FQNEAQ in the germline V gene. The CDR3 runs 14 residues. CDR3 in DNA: TGTGCCAGCAGCTCCGCGGGCCAAGCGCGGGAGCAGTACTTC. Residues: CASSSAGQAREQYF.

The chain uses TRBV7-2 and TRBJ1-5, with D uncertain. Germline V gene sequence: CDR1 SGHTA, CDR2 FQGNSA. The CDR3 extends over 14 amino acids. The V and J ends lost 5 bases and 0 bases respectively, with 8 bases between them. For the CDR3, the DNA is TGTGCCAGCAGCCCCGGAGATAGCAATCAGCCCCAGCATTTT. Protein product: CASSPGDSNQPQHF.

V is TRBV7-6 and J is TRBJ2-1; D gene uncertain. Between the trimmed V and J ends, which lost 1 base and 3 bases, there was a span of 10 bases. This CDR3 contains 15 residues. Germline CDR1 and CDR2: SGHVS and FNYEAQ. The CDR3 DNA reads TGTGCCAGCAGCTTAGTATCGAACAGCTACAATGAGCAGTTCTTC. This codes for CASSLVSNSYNEQFF.

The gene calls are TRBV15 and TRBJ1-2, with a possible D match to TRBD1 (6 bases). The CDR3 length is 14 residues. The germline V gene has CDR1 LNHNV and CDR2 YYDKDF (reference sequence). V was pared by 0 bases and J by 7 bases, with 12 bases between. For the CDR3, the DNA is TGTGCCACCAGCAGAGACACAGGGACCATTGGCTACACCTTC. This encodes CATSRDTGTIGYTF.

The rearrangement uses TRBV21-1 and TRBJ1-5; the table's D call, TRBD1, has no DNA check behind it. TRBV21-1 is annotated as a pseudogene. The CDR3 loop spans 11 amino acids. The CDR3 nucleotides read TGTGCCAGGGGGGCCTCCCAGCCCCAGCATTTT. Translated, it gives CARGASQPQHF.